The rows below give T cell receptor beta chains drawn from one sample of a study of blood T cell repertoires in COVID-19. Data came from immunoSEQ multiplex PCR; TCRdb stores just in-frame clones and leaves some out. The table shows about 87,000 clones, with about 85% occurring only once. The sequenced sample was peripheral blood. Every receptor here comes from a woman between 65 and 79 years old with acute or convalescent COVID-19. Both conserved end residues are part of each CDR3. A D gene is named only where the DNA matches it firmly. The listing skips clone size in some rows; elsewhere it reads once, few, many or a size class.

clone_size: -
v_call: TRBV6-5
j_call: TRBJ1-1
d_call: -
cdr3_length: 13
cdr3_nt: TGTGCCAGCAGCGCCGACGACGGGAATGTGAGGCTCTTT
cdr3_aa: CASSADDGNVRLF

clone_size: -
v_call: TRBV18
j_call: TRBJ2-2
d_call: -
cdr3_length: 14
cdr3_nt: TGTGCCAGCTCACCGGGACTCGACACCGGGGAGCTGTTTTTT
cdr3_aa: CASSPGLDTGELFF

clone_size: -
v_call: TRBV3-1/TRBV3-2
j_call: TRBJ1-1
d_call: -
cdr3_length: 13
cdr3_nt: TGTGCCAGCAGCCTAACAGGGCGTACTGAAGCTTTCTTT
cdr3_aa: CASSLTGRTEAFF

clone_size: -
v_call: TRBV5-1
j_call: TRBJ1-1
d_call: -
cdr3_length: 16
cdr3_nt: TGCGCCAGCAGCCGTACTGGGGCCGAATTGAACACTGAAGCTTTCTTT
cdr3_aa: CASSRTGAELNTEAFF

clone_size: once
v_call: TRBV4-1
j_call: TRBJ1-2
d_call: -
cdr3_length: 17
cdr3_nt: TGCGCCAGCAGCCAAGAGCCCGGCAGGGGAGGGTTGCGAGTGTACACCTTC
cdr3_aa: CASSQEPGRGGLRVYTF

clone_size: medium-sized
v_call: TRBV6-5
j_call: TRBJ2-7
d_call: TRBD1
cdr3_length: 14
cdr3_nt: TGTGCCAGCAGTCGCACTTTAACAGGGGTGGGGCAGTACTTC
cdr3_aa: CASSRTLTGVGQYF

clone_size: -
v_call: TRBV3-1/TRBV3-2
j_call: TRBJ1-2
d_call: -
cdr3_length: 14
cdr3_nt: TGTGCCAGCAGCCAAGGAGCAACAGTCTATGGCTACACCTTC
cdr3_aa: CASSQGATVYGYTF

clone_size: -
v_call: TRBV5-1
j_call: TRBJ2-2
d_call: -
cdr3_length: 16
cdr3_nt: TGCGCCAGCAGCCCGATGGCAGGGACGAACACCGGGGAGCTGTTTTTT
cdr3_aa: CASSPMAGTNTGELFF

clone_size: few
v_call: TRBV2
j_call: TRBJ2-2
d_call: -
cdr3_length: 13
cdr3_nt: TGTGCCAGCAGTGTCACTTCGACCGGGGAGCTGTTTTTT
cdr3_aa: CASSVTSTGELFF

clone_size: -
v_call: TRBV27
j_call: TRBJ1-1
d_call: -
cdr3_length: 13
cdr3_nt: TGTGCCAGCAGTTCAGCCGGACAGCCTGAAGCTTTCTTT
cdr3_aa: CASSSAGQPEAFF

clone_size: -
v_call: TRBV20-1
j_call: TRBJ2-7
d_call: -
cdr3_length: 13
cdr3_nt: TGCAGTGCTAGTGGCCAGAAGACCTACGAGCAGTACTTC
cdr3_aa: CSASGQKTYEQYF

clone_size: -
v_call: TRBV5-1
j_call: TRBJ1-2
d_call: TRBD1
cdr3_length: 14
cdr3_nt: TGCGCCAGCAGCTTCACTACGGGGACAGGAGGCTACACCTTC
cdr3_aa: CASSFTTGTGGYTF

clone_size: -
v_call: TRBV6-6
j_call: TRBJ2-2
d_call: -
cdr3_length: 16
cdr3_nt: TGTGCCAGCAGTAACCCCCCGAGCGTAGGCACCGGGGAGCTGTTTTTT
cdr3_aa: CASSNPPSVGTGELFF

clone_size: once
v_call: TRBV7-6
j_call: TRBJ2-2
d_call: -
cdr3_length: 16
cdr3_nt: TGTGCCAGCAGCTTAGGTGCAGGGGCGAGCACCGGGGAGCTGTTTTTT
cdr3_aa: CASSLGAGASTGELFF

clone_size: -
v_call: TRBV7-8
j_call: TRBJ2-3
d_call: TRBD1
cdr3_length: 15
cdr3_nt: TGTGCCAGCAGCGGGTGGACAGGGAGCACAGATACGCAGTATTTT
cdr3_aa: CASSGWTGSTDTQYF

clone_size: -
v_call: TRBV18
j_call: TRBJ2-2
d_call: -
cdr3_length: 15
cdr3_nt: TGTGCCAGCTCACAGCAGGGATGGGGTACCGGGGAGCTGTTTTTT
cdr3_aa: CASSQQGWGTGELFF

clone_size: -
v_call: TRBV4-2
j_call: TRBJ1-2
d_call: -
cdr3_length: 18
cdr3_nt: TGTGCCAGCAGCCCACGAACGACAGACTCGGGGGGGGGCGCGGGCTACACCTTC
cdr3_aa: CASSPRTTDSGGGAGYTF

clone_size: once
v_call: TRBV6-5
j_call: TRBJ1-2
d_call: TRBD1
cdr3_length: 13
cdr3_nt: TGTGCCAGCAGTCCGAACAGGGGGCAAGGCTACACCTTC
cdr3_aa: CASSPNRGQGYTF

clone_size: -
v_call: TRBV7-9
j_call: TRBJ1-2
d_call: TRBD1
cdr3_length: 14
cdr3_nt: TGTGCCAGCAGCATCGGGACAGAGATCTATGGCTACACCTTC
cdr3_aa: CASSIGTEIYGYTF

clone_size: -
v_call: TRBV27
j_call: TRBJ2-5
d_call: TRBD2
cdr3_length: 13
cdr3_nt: TGTGCCAGCAGTCGAAGCGGGGGCCAGACCCAGTACTTC
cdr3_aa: CASSRSGGQTQYF

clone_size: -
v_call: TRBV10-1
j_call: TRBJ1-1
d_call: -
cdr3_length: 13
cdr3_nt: TGCGCCAGCAGAGGCGGGGCGGACACTGAAGCTTTCTTT
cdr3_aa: CASRGGADTEAFF

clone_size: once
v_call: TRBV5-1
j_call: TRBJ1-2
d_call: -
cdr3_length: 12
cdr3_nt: TGCGCCAGCAGCGCGGATTACAGGGGCTACACCTTC
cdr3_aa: CASSADYRGYTF

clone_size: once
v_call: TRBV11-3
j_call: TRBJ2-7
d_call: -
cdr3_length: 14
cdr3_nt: TGTGCCAGCAGCTTATTCCCAGGGACCTACGAGCAGTACTTC
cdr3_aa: CASSLFPGTYEQYF

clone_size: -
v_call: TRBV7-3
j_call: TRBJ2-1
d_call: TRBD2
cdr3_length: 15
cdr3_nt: TGTGCCAGCAGCTTAAGCAGCGGGGGTTACAATGAGCAGTTCTTC
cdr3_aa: CASSLSSGGYNEQFF

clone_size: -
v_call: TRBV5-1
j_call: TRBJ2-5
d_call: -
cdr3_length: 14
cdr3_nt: TGCGCCAGCAGCTTGGGGCCCAACCAAGAGACCCAGTACTTC
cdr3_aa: CASSLGPNQETQYF

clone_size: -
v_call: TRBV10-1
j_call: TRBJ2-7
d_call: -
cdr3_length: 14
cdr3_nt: TGCGCCAGCAGTGACAGGGGGGTGGCCTACGGGCAGTACTTC
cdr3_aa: CASSDRGVAYGQYF

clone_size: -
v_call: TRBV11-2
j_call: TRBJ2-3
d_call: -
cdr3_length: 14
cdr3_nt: TGTGCCAGCAGCTTTAACTACAACACAGATACGCAGTATTTT
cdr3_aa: CASSFNYNTDTQYF

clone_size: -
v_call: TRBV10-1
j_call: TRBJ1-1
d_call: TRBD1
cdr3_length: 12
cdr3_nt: TGCGCCAGCAGCTTAGGGACAGGTGAAGCTTTCTTT
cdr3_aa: CASSLGTGEAFF

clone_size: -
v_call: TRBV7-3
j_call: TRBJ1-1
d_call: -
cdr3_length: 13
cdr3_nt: TGTGCCAGCAGCGCCACCCGAGACACTGAAGCTTTCTTT
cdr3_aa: CASSATRDTEAFF

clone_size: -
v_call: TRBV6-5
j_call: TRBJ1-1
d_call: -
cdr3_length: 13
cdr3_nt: TGTGCCAGCAGGTATATAGACAGCACTGAAGCTTTCTTT
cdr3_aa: CASRYIDSTEAFF

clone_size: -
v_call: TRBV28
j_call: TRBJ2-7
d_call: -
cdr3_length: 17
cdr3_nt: TGTGCCAGCAAGGCCAATCTTGGGGGGAGGAGCTCCTACGAGCAGTACTTC
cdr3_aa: CASKANLGGRSSYEQYF

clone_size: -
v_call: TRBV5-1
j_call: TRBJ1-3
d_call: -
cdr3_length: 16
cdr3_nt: TGCGCCAGCAGCTTGACAGGACCTAACTCTGGAAACACCATATATTTT
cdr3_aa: CASSLTGPNSGNTIYF

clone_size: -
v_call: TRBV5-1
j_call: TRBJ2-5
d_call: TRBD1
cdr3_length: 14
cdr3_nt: TGCGCCAGCAGCTCGGGACAGGGGAGGGAGACCCAGTACTTC
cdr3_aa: CASSSGQGRETQYF

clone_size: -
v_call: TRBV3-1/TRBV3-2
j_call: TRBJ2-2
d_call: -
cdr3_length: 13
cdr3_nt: TGTGCCAGCACCCAACAGGGCACCGGGGAGCTGTTTTTT
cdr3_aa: CASTQQGTGELFF

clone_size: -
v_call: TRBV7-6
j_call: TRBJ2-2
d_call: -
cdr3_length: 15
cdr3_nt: TGTGCCAGCCGTATGGAAAGTACTAAAGCCGGGGAGCTGTTTTTT
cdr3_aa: CASRMESTKAGELFF

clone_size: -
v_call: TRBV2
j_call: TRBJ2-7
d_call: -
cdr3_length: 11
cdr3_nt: TGTGCCAGCAGCCTCTTCTACGAGCAGTACTTC
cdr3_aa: CASSLFYEQYF

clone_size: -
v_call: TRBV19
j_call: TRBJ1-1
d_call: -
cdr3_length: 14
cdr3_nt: TGTGCCAGTAGTTTATACTCGGGGAACACTGAAGCTTTCTTT
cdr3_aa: CASSLYSGNTEAFF

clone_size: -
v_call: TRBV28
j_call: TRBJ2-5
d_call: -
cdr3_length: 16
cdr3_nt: TGTGCCAGCAGTGGCGGGACAGCCATTAACCAAGAGACCCAGTACTTC
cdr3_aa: CASSGGTAINQETQYF

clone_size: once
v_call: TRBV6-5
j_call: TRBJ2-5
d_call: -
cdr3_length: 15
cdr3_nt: TGTGCCAGCAGCCAAGACCAGGGGCGCCAAGAGACCCAGTACTTC
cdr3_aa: CASSQDQGRQETQYF

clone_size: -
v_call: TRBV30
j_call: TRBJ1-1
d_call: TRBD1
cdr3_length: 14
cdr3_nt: TGTGCCTGGATTGAGGCAGGGGGCAACACTGAAGCTTTCTTT
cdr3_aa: CAWIEAGGNTEAFF

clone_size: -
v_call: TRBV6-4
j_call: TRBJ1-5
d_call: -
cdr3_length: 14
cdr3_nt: TGTGCCAGCAGTGACTTGAGTAGCTATCAGCCCCAGCATTTT
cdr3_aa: CASSDLSSYQPQHF

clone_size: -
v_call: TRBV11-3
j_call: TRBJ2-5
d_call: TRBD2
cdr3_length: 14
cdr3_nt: TGTGCCAGCAGCCGGGGGGGGGACCTAGAGACCCAGTACTTC
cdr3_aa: CASSRGGDLETQYF

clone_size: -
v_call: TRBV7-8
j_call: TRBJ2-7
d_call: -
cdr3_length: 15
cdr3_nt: TGTGCCAGCAGCTTAGCGCGGACTCGATCCTACGAGCAGTACTTC
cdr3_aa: CASSLARTRSYEQYF

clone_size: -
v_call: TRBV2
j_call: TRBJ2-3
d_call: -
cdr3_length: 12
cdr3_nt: TGTGCCAGCGGTATAGGCACAGATACGCAGTATTTT
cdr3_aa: CASGIGTDTQYF

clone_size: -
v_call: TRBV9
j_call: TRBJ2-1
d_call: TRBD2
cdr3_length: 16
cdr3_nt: TGTGCCAGCAGCTCCCCCGGGACTAGCGGTTACAATGAGCAGTTCTTC
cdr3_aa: CASSSPGTSGYNEQFF

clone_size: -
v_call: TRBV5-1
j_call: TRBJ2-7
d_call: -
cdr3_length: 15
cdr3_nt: TGCGCCAGCAGCTTAATTTCTGCAGGGTTAAACGAGCAGTACTTC
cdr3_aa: CASSLISAGLNEQYF

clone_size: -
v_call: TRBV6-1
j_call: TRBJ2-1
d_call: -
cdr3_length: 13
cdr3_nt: TGTGCCAGCAGTGAAAGCGGGCGCAATGAGCAGTTCTTC
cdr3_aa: CASSESGRNEQFF

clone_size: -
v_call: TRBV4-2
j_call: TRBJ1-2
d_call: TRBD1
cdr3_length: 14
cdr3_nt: TGTGCCAGCAGCCAGAGACAGGGGGGCTATGGCTACACCTTC
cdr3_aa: CASSQRQGGYGYTF

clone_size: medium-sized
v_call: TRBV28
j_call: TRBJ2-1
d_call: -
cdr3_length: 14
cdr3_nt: TGTGCCAGCAGTTTACGTGGGGGGGCGAATGAGCAGTTCTTC
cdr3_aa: CASSLRGGANEQFF